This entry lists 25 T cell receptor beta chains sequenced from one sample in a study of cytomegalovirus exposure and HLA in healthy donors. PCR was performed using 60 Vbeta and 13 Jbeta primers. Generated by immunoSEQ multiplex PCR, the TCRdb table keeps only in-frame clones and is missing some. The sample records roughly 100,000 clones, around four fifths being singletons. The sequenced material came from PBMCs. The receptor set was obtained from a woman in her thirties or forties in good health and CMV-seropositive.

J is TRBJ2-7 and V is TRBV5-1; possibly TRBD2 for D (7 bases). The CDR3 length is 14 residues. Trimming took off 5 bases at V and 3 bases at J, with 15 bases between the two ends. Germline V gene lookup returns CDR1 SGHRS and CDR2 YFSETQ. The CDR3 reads CASSKGGGSYEQYF. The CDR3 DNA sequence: TGCGCCAGCAGTAAAGGGGGGGGGAGCTACGAGCAGTACTTC.

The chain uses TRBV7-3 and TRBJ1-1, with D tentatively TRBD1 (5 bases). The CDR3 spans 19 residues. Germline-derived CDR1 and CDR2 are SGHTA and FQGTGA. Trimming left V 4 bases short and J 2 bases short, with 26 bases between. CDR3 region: CASSSQYAGIWLSNTEAFF. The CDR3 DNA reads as TGTGCCAGCAGCTCCCAATACGCAGGGATATGGTTGAGCAACACTGAAGCTTTCTTT. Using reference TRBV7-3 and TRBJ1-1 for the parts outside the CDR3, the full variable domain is GAGVSQTPSNKVTEKGKYVELRCDPISGHTALYWYRQSLGQGPEFLIYFQGTGAADDSGLPNDRFFAVRPEGSVSTLKIQRTERGDSAVYLCASSSQYAGIWLSNTEAFFGQGTRLTVV.

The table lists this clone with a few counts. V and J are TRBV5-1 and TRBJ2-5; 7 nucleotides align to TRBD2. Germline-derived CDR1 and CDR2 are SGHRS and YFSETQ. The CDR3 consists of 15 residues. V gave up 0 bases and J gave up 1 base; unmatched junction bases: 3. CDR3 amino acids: CASSLGGGVQETQYF. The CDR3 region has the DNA TGCGCCAGCAGCTTGGGGGGAGGGGTCCAAGAGACCCAGTACTTC.

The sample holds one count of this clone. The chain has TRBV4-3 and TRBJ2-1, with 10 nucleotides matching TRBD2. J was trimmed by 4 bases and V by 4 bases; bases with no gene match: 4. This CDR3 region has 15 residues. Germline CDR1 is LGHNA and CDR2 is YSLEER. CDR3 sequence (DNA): TGCGCCAGCAGCCTCAGCGGGGGGGTTTACAATGAGCAGTTCTTC. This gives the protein CASSLSGGVYNEQFF.

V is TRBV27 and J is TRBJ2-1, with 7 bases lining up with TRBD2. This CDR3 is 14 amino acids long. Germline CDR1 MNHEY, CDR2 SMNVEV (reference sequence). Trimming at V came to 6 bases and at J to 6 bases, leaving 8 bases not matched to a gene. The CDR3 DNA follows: TGTGCCAGCAGCCGGCCCGAGCGGGGCAATGAGCAGTTCTTC. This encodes CASSRPERGNEQFF.

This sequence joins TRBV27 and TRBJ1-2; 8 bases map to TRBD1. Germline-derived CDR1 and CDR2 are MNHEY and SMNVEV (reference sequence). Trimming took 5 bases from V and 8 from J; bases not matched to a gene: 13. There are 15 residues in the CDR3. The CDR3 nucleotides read TGTGCCAGCAGTCCGGGGACAGGTGGGGCTGGAGGCTACACCTTC. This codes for CASSPGTGGAGGYTF.

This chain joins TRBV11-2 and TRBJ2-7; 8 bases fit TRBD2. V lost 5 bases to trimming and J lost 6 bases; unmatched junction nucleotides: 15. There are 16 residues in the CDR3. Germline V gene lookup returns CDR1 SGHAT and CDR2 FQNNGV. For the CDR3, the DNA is TGTGCCAGCAGCCGTGCGGGAGGACTAGGAGGGAGCGAGCAGTACTTC. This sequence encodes CASSRAGGLGGSEQYF.

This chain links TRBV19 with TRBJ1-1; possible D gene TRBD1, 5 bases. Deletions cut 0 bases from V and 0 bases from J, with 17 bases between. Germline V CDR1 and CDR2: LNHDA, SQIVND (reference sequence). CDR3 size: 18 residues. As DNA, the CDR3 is TGTGCCAGTAGTATAGATCCCTGGGCAGGGAGGATGAACACTGAAGCTTTCTTT. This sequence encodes CASSIDPWAGRMNTEAFF.

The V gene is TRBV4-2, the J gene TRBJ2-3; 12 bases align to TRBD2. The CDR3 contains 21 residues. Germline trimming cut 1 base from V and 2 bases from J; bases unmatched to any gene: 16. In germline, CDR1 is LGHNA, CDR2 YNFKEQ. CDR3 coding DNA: TGTGCCAGCAGCCAAGGACCGACTAGCGGGAGACAGGGGGGGACCACAGATACGCAGTATTTT. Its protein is CASSQGPTSGRQGGTTDTQYF.

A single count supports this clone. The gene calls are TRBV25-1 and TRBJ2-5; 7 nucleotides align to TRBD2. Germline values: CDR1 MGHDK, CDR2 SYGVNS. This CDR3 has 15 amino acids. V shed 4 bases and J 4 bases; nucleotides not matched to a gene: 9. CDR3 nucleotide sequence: TGTGCCAGCAGTGCTCTACTAGCGTCAGGAGAGACCCAGTACTTC. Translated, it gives CASSALLASGETQYF.

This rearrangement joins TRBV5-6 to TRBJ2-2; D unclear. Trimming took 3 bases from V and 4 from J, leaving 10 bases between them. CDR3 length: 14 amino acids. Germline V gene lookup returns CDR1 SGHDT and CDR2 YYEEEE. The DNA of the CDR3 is TGTGCCAGCAGCTACAGACATGCCACCGGGGAGCTGTTTTTT. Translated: CASSYRHATGELFF.

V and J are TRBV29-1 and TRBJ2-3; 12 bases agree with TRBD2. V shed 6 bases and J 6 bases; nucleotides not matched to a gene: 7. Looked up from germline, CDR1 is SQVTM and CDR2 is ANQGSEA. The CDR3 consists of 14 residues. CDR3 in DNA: TGCAGCGTCTCTAGCGGGGGGGCGGGCGATACGCAGTATTTT. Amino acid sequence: CSVSSGGAGDTQYF.

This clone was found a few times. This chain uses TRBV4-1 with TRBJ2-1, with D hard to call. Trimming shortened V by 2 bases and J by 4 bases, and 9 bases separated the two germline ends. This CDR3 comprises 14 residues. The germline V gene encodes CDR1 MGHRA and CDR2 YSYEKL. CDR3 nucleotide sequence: TGCGCCAGCAGCCAACCGACTCGTTACAATGAGCAGTTCTTC. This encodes CASSQPTRYNEQFF.

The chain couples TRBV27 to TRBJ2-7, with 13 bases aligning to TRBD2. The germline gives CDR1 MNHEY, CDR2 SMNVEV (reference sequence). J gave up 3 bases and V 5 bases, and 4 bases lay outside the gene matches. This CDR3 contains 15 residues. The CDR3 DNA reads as TGTGCCAGCAGTCCAGGGACTAGCGGGGACTACGAGCAGTACTTC. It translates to CASSPGTSGDYEQYF.

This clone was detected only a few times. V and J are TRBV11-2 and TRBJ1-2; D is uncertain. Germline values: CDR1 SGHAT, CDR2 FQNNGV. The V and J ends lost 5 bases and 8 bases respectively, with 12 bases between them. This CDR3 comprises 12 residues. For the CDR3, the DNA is TGTGCCAGCAGCCCCGCCACGGGGGGCTACACCTTC. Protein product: CASSPATGGYTF.

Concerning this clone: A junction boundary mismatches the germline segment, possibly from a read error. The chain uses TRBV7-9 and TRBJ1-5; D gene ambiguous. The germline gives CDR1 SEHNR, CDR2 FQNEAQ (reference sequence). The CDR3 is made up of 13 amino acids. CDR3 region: CSSSQGGNQPQHF. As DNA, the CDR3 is TGTTCCAGCAGCCAAGGAGGCAATCAGCCCCAGCATTTT.

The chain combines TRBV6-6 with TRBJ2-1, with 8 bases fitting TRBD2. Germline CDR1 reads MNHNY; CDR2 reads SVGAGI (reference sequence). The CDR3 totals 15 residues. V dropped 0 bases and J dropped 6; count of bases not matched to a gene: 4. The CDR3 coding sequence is TGTGCCAGCAGTTACTCCGGGAGGGCCTGCAATGAGCAGTTCTTC. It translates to CASSYSGRACNEQFF.

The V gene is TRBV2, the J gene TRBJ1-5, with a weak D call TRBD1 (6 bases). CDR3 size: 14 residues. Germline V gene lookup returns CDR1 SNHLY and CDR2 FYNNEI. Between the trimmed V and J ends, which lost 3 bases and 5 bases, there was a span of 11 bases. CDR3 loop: CASSETAGDQPQHF. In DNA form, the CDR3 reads TGTGCCAGCAGTGAGACGGCAGGGGATCAGCCCCAGCATTTT. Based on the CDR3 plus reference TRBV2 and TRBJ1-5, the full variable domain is EPEVTQTPSHQVTQMGQEVILRCVPISNHLYFYWYRQILGQKVEFLVSFYNNEISEKSEIFDDQFSVERPDGSNFTLKIRSTKLEDSAMYFCASSETAGDQPQHFGDGTRLSIL.

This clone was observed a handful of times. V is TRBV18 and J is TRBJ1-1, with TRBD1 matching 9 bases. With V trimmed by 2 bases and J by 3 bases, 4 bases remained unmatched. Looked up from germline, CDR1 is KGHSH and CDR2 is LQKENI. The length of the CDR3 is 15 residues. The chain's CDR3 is CASSPDDRGDTEAFF. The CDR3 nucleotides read TGTGCCAGCTCACCAGACGACAGGGGGGACACTGAAGCTTTCTTT.

This CDR3 reads CASSLKYGGEKLFF. The CDR3 DNA reads TGTGCCAGCAGTTTAAAATACGGGGGTGAAAAACTGTTTTTT. This chain joins TRBV27 and TRBJ1-4, with D possibly matching TRBD1 (5 bases). V lost 2 bases to trimming and J lost 7 bases, with 11 bases between them. Germline V CDR1 and CDR2: MNHEY, SMNVEV (reference sequence). The length of the CDR3 is 14 residues.

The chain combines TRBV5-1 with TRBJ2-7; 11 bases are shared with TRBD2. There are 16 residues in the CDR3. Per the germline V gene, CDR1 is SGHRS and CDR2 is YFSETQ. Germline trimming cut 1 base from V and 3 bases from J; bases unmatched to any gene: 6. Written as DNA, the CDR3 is TGCGCCAGCAGCTTGTTGACTAGCGGGAACCGCTACGAGCAGTACTTC. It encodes CASSLLTSGNRYEQYF.

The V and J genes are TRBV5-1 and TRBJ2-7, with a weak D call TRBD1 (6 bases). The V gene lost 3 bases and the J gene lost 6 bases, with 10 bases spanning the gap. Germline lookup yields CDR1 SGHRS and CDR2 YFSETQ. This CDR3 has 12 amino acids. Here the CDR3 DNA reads TGCGCCAGCAGCTGGCAGGGGAGCGAGCAGTACTTC. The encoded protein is CASSWQGSEQYF. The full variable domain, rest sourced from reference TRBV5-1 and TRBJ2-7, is KAGVTQTPRYLIKTRGQQVTLSCSPISGHRSVSWYQQTPGQGLQFLFEYFSETQRNKGNFPGRFSGRQFSNSRSEMNVSTLELGDSALYLCASSWQGSEQYFGPGTRLTVT.

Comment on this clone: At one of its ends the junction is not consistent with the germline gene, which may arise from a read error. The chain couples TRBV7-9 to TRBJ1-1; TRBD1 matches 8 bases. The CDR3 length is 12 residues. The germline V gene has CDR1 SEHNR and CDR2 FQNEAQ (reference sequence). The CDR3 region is CSSSLGTGEAFF. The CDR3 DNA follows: TGTTCCAGCAGCTTAGGGACAGGTGAAGCTTTCTTT.

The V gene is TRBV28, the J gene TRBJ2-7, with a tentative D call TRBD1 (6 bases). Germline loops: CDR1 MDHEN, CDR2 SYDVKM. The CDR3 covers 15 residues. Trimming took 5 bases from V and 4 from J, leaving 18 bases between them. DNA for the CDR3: TGTGCCAGCAGTCAATGGACAGAAACACAATACGAGCAGTACTTC. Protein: CASSQWTETQYEQYF. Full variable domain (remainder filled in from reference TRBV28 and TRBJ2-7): DVKVTQSSRYLVKRTGEKVFLECVQDMDHENMFWYRQDPGLGLRLIYFSYDVKMKEKGDIPEGYSVSREKKERFSLILESASTNQTSMYLCASSQWTETQYEQYFGPGTRLTVT.

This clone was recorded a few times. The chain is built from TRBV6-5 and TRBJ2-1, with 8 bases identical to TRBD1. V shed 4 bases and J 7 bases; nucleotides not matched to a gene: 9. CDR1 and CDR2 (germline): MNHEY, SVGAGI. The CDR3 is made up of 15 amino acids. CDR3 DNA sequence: TGTGCCAGCAGTTCACCCCCCGACAGGGGTAATGAGCAGTTCTTC. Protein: CASSSPPDRGNEQFF.